The rows below give T cell receptor beta chains drawn from one sample of a study of shared clonotypes between healthy human individuals. Method: immunoSEQ multiplex PCR; TCRdb's copy keeps in-frame clones and lacks some. The data show approximately 330,000 clones, around 70% seen once. Sequenced input: memory CD4+ T cells sorted from blood. These TCRs come from a man in his thirties or forties in good health. Each CDR3 is given with its conserved first and last residue. The order of the fields is V gene, clone size, D gene, J gene, CDR3 protein, CDR3 DNA. The D gene is left open where the match is weak. Rows may omit the clone size; those that give it use once, few, many or a size class.

v_call: TRBV19
clone_size: few
d_call: NA
j_call: TRBJ1-3
cdr3_aa: CASSLPFSSGNTIYF
cdr3_nt: TGTGCCAGTAGTCTTCCCTTTTCCTCTGGAAACACCATATATTTT

v_call: TRBV25-1
clone_size: NA
d_call: NA
j_call: TRBJ2-5
cdr3_aa: CASSEKDRSQYF
cdr3_nt: TGTGCCAGCAGTGAAAAAGATCGGTCCCAGTACTTC

v_call: TRBV6-1
clone_size: NA
d_call: TRBD2
j_call: TRBJ2-3
cdr3_aa: CASTYSGGSTDTQYF
cdr3_nt: TGTGCCAGCACCTATAGCGGGGGTAGCACAGATACGCAGTATTTT

v_call: TRBV28
clone_size: NA
d_call: TRBD2
j_call: TRBJ2-7
cdr3_aa: CASSPHPGTSGSWSYEQYF
cdr3_nt: TGTGCCAGCAGTCCTCACCCCGGGACTAGCGGGAGTTGGTCCTACGAGCAGTACTTC

v_call: TRBV4-1
clone_size: few
d_call: NA
j_call: TRBJ2-3
cdr3_aa: CASSQEPLGGPTDTQYF
cdr3_nt: TGCGCCAGCAGCCAAGAACCCCTCGGAGGGCCGACAGATACGCAGTATTTT

v_call: TRBV2
clone_size: few
d_call: NA
j_call: TRBJ2-7
cdr3_aa: CASSTLAEQYF
cdr3_nt: TGTGCCAGCAGTACTCTTGCAGAGCAGTACTTC

v_call: TRBV2
clone_size: NA
d_call: NA
j_call: TRBJ2-7
cdr3_aa: CASTGGRISYEQYF
cdr3_nt: TGTGCCAGCACCGGCGGCCGCATCTCCTACGAGCAGTACTTC

v_call: TRBV19
clone_size: NA
d_call: NA
j_call: TRBJ1-1
cdr3_aa: CASSVRGAEAFF
cdr3_nt: TGTGCCAGTAGTGTACGCGGGGCTGAAGCTTTCTTT

v_call: TRBV28
clone_size: NA
d_call: NA
j_call: TRBJ1-1
cdr3_aa: CASSLTTASEAFF
cdr3_nt: TGTGCCAGCAGTTTAACGACAGCGTCTGAAGCTTTCTTT

v_call: TRBV11-3
clone_size: few
d_call: TRBD1
j_call: TRBJ1-1
cdr3_aa: CASSLGQGENTEAFF
cdr3_nt: TGTGCCAGCAGCCTGGGACAGGGGGAGAACACTGAAGCTTTCTTT

v_call: TRBV11-2
clone_size: NA
d_call: TRBD2
j_call: TRBJ2-7
cdr3_aa: CASSLRLLAGTHEQYF
cdr3_nt: TGTGCCAGCAGCTTAAGGTTACTAGCGGGAACTCACGAGCAGTACTTC

v_call: TRBV10-3
clone_size: NA
d_call: NA
j_call: TRBJ2-1
cdr3_aa: CAISESDYNEQFF
cdr3_nt: TGTGCCATCAGTGAGTCCGATTACAATGAGCAGTTCTTC

v_call: TRBV5-6
clone_size: NA
d_call: NA
j_call: TRBJ1-1
cdr3_aa: CASSLGRGRTEAFF
cdr3_nt: TGTGCCAGCAGCTTGGGCCGGGGAAGGACTGAAGCTTTCTTT

v_call: TRBV15
clone_size: NA
d_call: NA
j_call: TRBJ2-6
cdr3_aa: CATSEVVSGANVLTF
cdr3_nt: TGTGCCACCAGCGAAGTGGTGTCTGGGGCCAACGTCCTGACTTTC

v_call: TRBV19
clone_size: few
d_call: TRBD1
j_call: TRBJ1-6
cdr3_aa: CASSIGGDRGKGPLHF
cdr3_nt: TGTGCCAGTAGTATTGGCGGAGACAGGGGCAAGGGACCCCTCCACTTT

v_call: TRBV5-1
clone_size: once
d_call: NA
j_call: TRBJ1-1
cdr3_aa: CASSSTVNTEAFF
cdr3_nt: TGCGCCAGCAGCTCAACAGTGAACACTGAAGCTTTCTTT

v_call: TRBV2
clone_size: many
d_call: NA
j_call: TRBJ1-3
cdr3_aa: CASSEFPGAGNTIYF
cdr3_nt: TGTGCCAGCAGTGAATTCCCAGGCGCGGGAAACACCATATATTTT

v_call: TRBV10-3
clone_size: NA
d_call: NA
j_call: TRBJ2-3
cdr3_aa: CAISGAADTQYF
cdr3_nt: TGTGCCATCAGTGGGGCGGCAGATACGCAGTATTTT

v_call: TRBV5-1
clone_size: NA
d_call: NA
j_call: TRBJ1-3
cdr3_aa: CASSLGRGGNTIYF
cdr3_nt: TGCGCCAGCAGCTTGGGGCGTGGTGGAAACACCATATATTTT

v_call: TRBV6-5
clone_size: NA
d_call: NA
j_call: TRBJ1-1
cdr3_aa: CASRNDGNTEAFF
cdr3_nt: TGTGCCAGCAGGAACGACGGGAACACTGAAGCTTTCTTT

v_call: TRBV27
clone_size: NA
d_call: NA
j_call: TRBJ2-3
cdr3_aa: CASSSRPGAEADTQYF
cdr3_nt: TGTGCCAGCAGTTCCCGTCCTGGCGCCGAGGCGGATACGCAGTATTTT

v_call: TRBV5-6
clone_size: NA
d_call: TRBD1
j_call: TRBJ2-5
cdr3_aa: CASSRTGVGETQYF
cdr3_nt: TGTGCCAGCAGCCGGACAGGGGTTGGGGAGACCCAGTACTTC

v_call: TRBV7-2
clone_size: few
d_call: NA
j_call: TRBJ2-1
cdr3_aa: CASSLSSLFRNEQFF
cdr3_nt: TGTGCCAGCAGCTTAAGTTCACTCTTCCGCAATGAGCAGTTCTTC

v_call: TRBV18
clone_size: NA
d_call: TRBD2
j_call: TRBJ2-1
cdr3_aa: CASSPPRGDEQFF
cdr3_nt: TGTGCCAGCTCACCACCGCGGGGGGATGAGCAGTTCTTC

v_call: TRBV27
clone_size: NA
d_call: NA
j_call: TRBJ1-2
cdr3_aa: CASSFRGGYTF
cdr3_nt: TGTGCCAGCAGTTTCCGGGGTGGCTACACCTTC

v_call: TRBV5-1
clone_size: few
d_call: TRBD2
j_call: TRBJ2-5
cdr3_aa: CASSGSSGRTQETQYF
cdr3_nt: TGCGCCAGCAGCGGGTCTAGCGGGAGGACGCAAGAGACCCAGTACTTC

v_call: TRBV18
clone_size: NA
d_call: NA
j_call: TRBJ2-2
cdr3_aa: CASSPLGSGELFF
cdr3_nt: TGTGCCAGCTCACCTTTGGGGTCCGGGGAGCTGTTTTTT

v_call: TRBV6-5
clone_size: NA
d_call: TRBD1
j_call: TRBJ1-1
cdr3_aa: CASSPGQGKREAFF
cdr3_nt: TGTGCCAGCAGCCCTGGACAGGGGAAAAGGGAAGCTTTCTTT

v_call: TRBV6-1
clone_size: NA
d_call: TRBD1
j_call: TRBJ2-5
cdr3_aa: CASSTGGETQYF
cdr3_nt: TGTGCCAGCAGTACAGGGGGAGAGACCCAGTACTTC

v_call: TRBV27
clone_size: once
d_call: NA
j_call: TRBJ2-7
cdr3_aa: CASSPYSQGTYEQYF
cdr3_nt: TGTGCCAGCAGCCCCTATTCACAGGGAACGTACGAGCAGTACTTC

v_call: TRBV7-9
clone_size: NA
d_call: NA
j_call: TRBJ1-5
cdr3_aa: CASSLNTGNQPQHF
cdr3_nt: TGTGCCAGCAGCTTAAATACAGGCAATCAGCCCCAGCATTTT

v_call: TRBV5-8
clone_size: NA
d_call: NA
j_call: TRBJ2-7
cdr3_aa: CASSLLGLAAYEQYF
cdr3_nt: TGTGCCAGCAGCCTCCTGGGACTGGCCGCCTACGAGCAGTACTTC

v_call: TRBV19
clone_size: NA
d_call: TRBD2
j_call: TRBJ2-2
cdr3_aa: CASSTQAGGGELFF
cdr3_nt: TGTGCCAGTAGTACGCAAGCGGGAGGCGGGGAGCTGTTTTTT

v_call: TRBV6-6
clone_size: NA
d_call: TRBD1
j_call: TRBJ1-2
cdr3_aa: CASSYSQGAVYGYTF
cdr3_nt: TGTGCCAGCAGTTACTCTCAGGGGGCAGTCTATGGCTACACCTTC

v_call: TRBV27
clone_size: NA
d_call: TRBD2
j_call: TRBJ2-1
cdr3_aa: CASRYSSGRAGGNEQFF
cdr3_nt: TGTGCCAGCAGATACTCTAGCGGGAGGGCGGGGGGTAATGAGCAGTTCTTC

v_call: TRBV2
clone_size: many
d_call: NA
j_call: TRBJ1-2
cdr3_aa: CASSDRRQGIGYTF
cdr3_nt: TGTGCCAGCAGTGATAGGCGGCAGGGGATTGGCTACACCTTC

v_call: TRBV6-5
clone_size: once
d_call: NA
j_call: TRBJ1-3
cdr3_aa: CASSIDSGNTIYF
cdr3_nt: TGTGCCAGCAGTATAGATTCAGGAAACACCATATATTTT

v_call: TRBV7-6
clone_size: NA
d_call: TRBD1
j_call: TRBJ2-1
cdr3_aa: CASTLYRDRGYNEQFF
cdr3_nt: TGTGCCAGCACCCTTTACCGGGACAGGGGCTACAATGAGCAGTTCTTC

v_call: TRBV7-2
clone_size: NA
d_call: NA
j_call: TRBJ2-4
cdr3_aa: CASSPEAGNIQYF
cdr3_nt: TGTGCCAGCAGCCCCGAGGCGGGTAACATTCAGTACTTC

v_call: TRBV7-2
clone_size: NA
d_call: NA
j_call: TRBJ2-3
cdr3_aa: CASSSFGGVADTQYF
cdr3_nt: TGTGCCAGCAGCTCGTTTGGGGGAGTGGCAGATACGCAGTATTTT

v_call: TRBV4-1
clone_size: NA
d_call: NA
j_call: TRBJ2-3
cdr3_aa: CASSQRDGGVDTQYF
cdr3_nt: TGCGCCAGCAGTCAACGGGACGGTGGTGTGGATACGCAGTATTTT

v_call: TRBV9
clone_size: few
d_call: TRBD1
j_call: TRBJ2-3
cdr3_aa: CASSVYDRGLNTQYF
cdr3_nt: TGTGCCAGCAGCGTATACGACAGGGGGTTGAATACGCAGTATTTT

v_call: TRBV29-1
clone_size: NA
d_call: NA
j_call: TRBJ2-3
cdr3_aa: CSFSLSVSTDTQYF
cdr3_nt: TGCAGCTTCTCCCTTAGCGTTAGCACAGATACGCAGTATTTT

v_call: TRBV7-9
clone_size: NA
d_call: TRBD2
j_call: TRBJ2-3
cdr3_aa: CASRSGLGADTQYF
cdr3_nt: TGTGCCAGCAGGTCGGGACTAGGGGCAGATACGCAGTATTTT

v_call: TRBV5-1
clone_size: NA
d_call: NA
j_call: TRBJ1-1
cdr3_aa: CASSLGQATYTEAFF
cdr3_nt: TGCGCCAGCAGCTTGGGGCAGGCGACCTACACTGAAGCTTTCTTT

v_call: TRBV6-1
clone_size: many
d_call: NA
j_call: TRBJ1-2
cdr3_aa: CASSLSTALGYGYTF
cdr3_nt: TGTGCCAGCAGCCTTTCGACAGCCCTAGGGTATGGCTACACCTTC

v_call: TRBV28
clone_size: once
d_call: TRBD1
j_call: TRBJ1-5
cdr3_aa: CASSLFAGQTGGGPQHF
cdr3_nt: TGTGCCAGCAGTTTATTTGCGGGACAGACGGGAGGAGGGCCCCAGCATTTT